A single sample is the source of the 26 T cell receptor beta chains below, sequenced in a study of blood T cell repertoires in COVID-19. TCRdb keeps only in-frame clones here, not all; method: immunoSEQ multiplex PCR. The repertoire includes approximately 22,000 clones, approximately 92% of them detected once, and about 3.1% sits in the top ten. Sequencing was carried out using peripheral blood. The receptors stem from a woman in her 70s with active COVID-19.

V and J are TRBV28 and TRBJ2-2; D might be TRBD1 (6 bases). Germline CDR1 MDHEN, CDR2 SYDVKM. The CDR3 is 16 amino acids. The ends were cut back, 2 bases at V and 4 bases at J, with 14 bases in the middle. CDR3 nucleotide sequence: TGTGCCAGCAGTTTAGAGGACAGCCTGGCCACCGGGGAGCTGTTTTTT. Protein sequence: CASSLEDSLATGELFF.

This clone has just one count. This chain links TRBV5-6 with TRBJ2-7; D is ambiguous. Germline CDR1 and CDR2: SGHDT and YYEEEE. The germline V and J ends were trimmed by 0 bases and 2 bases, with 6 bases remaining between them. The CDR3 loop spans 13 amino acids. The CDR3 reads CASSLDTAYEQYF. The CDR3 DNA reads TGTGCCAGCAGCTTGGACACCGCCTACGAGCAGTACTTC.

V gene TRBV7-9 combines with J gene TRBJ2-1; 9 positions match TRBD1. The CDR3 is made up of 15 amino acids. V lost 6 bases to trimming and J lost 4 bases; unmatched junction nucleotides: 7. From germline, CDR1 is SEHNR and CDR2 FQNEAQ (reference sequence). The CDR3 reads CASSSGTGSYNEQFF. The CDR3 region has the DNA TGTGCCAGCAGTTCCGGGACAGGGTCTTACAATGAGCAGTTCTTC. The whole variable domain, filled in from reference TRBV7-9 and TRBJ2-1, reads DTGVSQNPRHKITKRGQNVTFRCDPISEHNRLYWYRQTLGQGPEFLTYFQNEAQLEKSRLLSDRFSAERPKGSFSTLEIQRTEQGDSAMYLCASSSGTGSYNEQFFGPGTRLTVL.

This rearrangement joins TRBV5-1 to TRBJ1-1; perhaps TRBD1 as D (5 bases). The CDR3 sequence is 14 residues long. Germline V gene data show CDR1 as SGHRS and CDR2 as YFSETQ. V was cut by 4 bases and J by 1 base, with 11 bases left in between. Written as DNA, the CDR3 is TGCGCCAGCAGCCGACAGTACCCGAACACTGAAGCTTTCTTT. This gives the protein CASSRQYPNTEAFF.

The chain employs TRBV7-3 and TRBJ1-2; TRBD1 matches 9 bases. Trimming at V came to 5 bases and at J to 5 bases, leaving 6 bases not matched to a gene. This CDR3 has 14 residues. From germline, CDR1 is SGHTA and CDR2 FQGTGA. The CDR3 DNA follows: TGTGCCAGCAGCCCGGGGACAGGGAGATATGGCTACACCTTC. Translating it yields CASSPGTGRYGYTF.

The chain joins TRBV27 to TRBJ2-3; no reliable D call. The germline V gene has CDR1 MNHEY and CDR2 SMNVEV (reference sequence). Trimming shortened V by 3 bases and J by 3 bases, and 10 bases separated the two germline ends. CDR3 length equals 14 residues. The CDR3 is CASSFEEKTDTQYF. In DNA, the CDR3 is TGTGCCAGCAGTTTCGAAGAGAAAACAGATACGCAGTATTTT.

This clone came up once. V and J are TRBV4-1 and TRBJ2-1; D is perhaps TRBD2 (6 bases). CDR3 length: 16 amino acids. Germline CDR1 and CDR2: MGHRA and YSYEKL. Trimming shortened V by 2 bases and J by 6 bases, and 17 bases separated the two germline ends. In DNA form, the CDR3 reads TGCGCCAGCAGCCAAAACCCGGGACTGACGCTCAATGAGCAGTTCTTC. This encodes CASSQNPGLTLNEQFF.

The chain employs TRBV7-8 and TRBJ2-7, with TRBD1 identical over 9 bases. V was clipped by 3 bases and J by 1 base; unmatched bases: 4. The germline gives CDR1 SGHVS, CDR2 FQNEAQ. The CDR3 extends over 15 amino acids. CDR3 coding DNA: TGTGCCAGCAGCTTCGCGGGGACAGGGTCCTACGAGCAGTACTTC. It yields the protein CASSFAGTGSYEQYF.

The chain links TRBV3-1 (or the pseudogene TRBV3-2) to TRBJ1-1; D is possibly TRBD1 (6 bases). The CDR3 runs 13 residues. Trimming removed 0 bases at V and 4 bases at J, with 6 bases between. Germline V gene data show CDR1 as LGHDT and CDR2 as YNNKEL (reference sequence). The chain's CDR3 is CASSQDRGTEAFF. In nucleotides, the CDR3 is TGTGCCAGCAGCCAAGACAGGGGCACTGAAGCTTTCTTT.

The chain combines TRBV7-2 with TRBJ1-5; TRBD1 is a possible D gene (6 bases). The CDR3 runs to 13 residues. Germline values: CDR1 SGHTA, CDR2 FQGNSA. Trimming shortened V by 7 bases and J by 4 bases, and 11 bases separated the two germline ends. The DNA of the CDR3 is TGTGCCAGCACCAGGGGCCCTAATCAGCCCCAGCATTTT. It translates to CASTRGPNQPQHF. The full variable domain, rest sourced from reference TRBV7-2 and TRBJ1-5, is GAGVSQSPSNKVTEKGKDVELRCDPISGHTALYWYRQSLGQGLEFLIYFQGNSAPDKSGLPSDRFSAERTGGSVSTLTIQRTQQEDSAVYLCASTRGPNQPQHFGDGTRLSIL.

The CDR3 loop reads CASSLAGSTYEQYF. CDR3 sequence (DNA): TGCGCCAGCAGCTTAGCGGGATCCACCTACGAGCAGTACTTC. This sequence joins TRBV5-1 and TRBJ2-7, with 7 bases aligning to TRBD2. Germline loops: CDR1 SGHRS, CDR2 YFSETQ. The CDR3 sequence is 14 residues long. The V and J ends lost 2 bases and 2 bases, in that order; junction bases with no gene match: 4. Full variable domain (outside the CDR3, taken from reference TRBV5-1 and TRBJ2-7): KAGVTQTPRYLIKTRGQQVTLSCSPISGHRSVSWYQQTPGQGLQFLFEYFSETQRNKGNFPGRFSGRQFSNSRSEMNVSTLELGDSALYLCASSLAGSTYEQYFGPGTRLTVT.

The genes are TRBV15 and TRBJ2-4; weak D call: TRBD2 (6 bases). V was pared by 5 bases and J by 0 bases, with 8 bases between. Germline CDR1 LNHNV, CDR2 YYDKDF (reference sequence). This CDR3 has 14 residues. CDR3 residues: CATSQAGAKNIQYF. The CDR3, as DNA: TGTGCCACCAGCCAAGCGGGAGCCAAAAACATTCAGTACTTC.

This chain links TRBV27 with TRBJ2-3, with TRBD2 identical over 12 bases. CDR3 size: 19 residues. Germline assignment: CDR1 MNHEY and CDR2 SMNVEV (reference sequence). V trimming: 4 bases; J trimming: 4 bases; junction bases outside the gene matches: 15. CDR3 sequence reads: CASSSPGASGRAGPDTQYF. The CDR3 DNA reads TGTGCCAGCAGTTCCCCCGGAGCTAGCGGGAGGGCAGGGCCAGATACGCAGTATTTT.

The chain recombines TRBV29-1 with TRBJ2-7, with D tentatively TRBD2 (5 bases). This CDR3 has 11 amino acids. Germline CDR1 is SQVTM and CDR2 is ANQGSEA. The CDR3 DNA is TGCAGTACCACCAAGCGCGGGGAGCAGTACTTC. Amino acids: CSTTKRGEQYF.

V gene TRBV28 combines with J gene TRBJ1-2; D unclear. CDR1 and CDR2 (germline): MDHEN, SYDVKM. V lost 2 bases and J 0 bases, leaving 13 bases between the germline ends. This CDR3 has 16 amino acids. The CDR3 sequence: CASSLPGAKTNYGYTF. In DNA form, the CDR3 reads TGTGCCAGCAGTTTACCGGGAGCGAAGACTAACTATGGCTACACCTTC.

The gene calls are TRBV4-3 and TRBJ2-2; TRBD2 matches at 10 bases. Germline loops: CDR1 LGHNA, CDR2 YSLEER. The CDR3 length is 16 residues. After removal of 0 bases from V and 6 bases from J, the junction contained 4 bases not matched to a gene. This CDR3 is CASSQESGRASGELFF. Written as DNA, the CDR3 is TGCGCCAGCAGCCAAGAGAGCGGGAGGGCCTCCGGGGAGCTGTTTTTT.

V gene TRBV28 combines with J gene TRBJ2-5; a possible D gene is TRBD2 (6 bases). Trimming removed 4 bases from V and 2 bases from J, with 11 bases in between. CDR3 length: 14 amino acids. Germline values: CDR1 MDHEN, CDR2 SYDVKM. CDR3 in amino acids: CASSSRDFQETQYF. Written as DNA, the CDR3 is TGTGCCAGCAGTTCACGGGACTTTCAAGAGACCCAGTACTTC.

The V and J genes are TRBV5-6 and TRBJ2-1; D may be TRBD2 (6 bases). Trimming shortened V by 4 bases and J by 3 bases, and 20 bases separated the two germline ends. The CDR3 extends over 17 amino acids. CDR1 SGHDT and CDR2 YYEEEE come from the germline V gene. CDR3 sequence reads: CASSKSLGGAFYNEQFF. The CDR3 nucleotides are TGTGCCAGCAGCAAGAGTCTAGGAGGGGCGTTCTACAATGAGCAGTTCTTC.

CDR3 DNA: TGCGCCAGCAGTGAGACAGGGACAGTTTATAATTCACCCCTCCACTTT. Residues: CASSETGTVYNSPLHF. The J gene is TRBJ1-6, the V gene TRBV10-2, with 7 bases matching TRBD1. The germline V gene has CDR1 WSHSY and CDR2 SAAADI. CDR3 length: 16 residues. V shed 2 bases and J 4 bases; nucleotides not matched to a gene: 5.

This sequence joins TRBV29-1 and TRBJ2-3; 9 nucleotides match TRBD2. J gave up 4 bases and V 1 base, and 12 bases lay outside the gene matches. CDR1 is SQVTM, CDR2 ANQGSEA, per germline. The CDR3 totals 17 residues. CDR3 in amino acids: CSVEGAPGLADADTQYF. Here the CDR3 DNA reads TGCAGCGTTGAAGGCGCACCGGGACTAGCTGACGCAGATACGCAGTATTTT.

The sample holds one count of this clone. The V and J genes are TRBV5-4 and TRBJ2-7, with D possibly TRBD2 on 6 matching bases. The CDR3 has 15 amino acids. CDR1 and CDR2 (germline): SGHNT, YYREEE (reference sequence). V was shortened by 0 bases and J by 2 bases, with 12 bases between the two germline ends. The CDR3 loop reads CASSLDGGVTYEQYF. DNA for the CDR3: TGTGCCAGCAGCTTGGATGGCGGGGTGACCTACGAGCAGTACTTC. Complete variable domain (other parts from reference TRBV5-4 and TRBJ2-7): ETGVTQSPTHLIKTRGQQVTLRCSSQSGHNTVSWYQQALGQGPQFIFQYYREEENGRGNFPPRFSGLQFPNYSSELNVNALELDDSALYLCASSLDGGVTYEQYFGPGTRLTVT.

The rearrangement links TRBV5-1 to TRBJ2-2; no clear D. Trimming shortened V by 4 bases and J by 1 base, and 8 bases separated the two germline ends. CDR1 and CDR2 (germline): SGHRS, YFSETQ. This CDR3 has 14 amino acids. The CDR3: CASSQTENTGELFF. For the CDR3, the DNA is TGCGCCAGCAGCCAGACTGAGAACACCGGGGAGCTGTTTTTT.

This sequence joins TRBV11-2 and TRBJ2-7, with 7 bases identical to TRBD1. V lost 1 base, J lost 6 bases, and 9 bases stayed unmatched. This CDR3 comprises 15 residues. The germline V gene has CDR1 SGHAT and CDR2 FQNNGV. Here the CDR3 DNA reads TGTGCCAGCAGCTTAGTTAGGGCAGGGGGTCGCGAGCAGTACTTC. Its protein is CASSLVRAGGREQYF.

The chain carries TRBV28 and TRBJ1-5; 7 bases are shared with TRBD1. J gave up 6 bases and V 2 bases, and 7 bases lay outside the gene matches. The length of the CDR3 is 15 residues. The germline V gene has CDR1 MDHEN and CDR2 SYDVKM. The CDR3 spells CASSLRYRGTQPQHF. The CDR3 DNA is TGTGCCAGCAGTTTAAGATACAGGGGAACTCAGCCCCAGCATTTT.

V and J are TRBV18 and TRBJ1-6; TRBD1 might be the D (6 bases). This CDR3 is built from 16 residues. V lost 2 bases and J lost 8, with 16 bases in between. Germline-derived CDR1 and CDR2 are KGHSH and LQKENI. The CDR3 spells CASSPTGNALDSPLHF. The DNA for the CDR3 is TGTGCCAGCTCACCAACAGGGAACGCGCTCGATTCACCCCTCCACTTT.

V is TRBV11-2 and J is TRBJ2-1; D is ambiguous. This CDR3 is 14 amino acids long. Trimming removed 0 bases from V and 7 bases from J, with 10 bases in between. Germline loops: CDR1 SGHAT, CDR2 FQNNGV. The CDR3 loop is CASSLERIGNEQFF. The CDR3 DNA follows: TGTGCCAGCAGCTTAGAGAGGATCGGGAATGAGCAGTTCTTC.